This is a list of T cell receptor beta chains from one sample in a study of T-cell reconstitution after alpha-beta-depleted transplantation in children. TCRdb used MiXCR to reprocess the PCR reads, holding one entry per CDR3 protein. Here the sample spans around 240,000 distinct CDR3 sequences, more than 7.5% being singletons. This specimen consisted of PBMCs from the stem cell graft donor, obtained from the stem cell graft. These receptors were taken from a human donor who donated a stem cell graft to a child with SCID. CDR3s include the opening cysteine and the closing phenylalanine or tryptophan. The order of the fields is J gene, V gene, CDR3 length, CDR3 protein.

J gene: TRBJ2-3; V gene: TRBV9; CDR3 length: 15; CDR3 protein: CASTPRGKGTDTQYF
J gene: TRBJ2-3; V gene: TRBV5-5; CDR3 length: 16; CDR3 protein: CASSLQGFGYTDTQYF
J gene: TRBJ2-1; V gene: TRBV11-2; CDR3 length: 15; CDR3 protein: CASSLGLAGGHEQFF
J gene: TRBJ2-7; V gene: TRBV7-2; CDR3 length: 13; CDR3 protein: CASSFGGPYEQYF
J gene: TRBJ1-1; V gene: TRBV20-1; CDR3 length: 13; CDR3 protein: CSALGQPNTEAFF
J gene: TRBJ2-3; V gene: TRBV10-3; CDR3 length: 14; CDR3 protein: CAIGLAGGPDTQYF
J gene: TRBJ2-3; V gene: TRBV5-1; CDR3 length: 15; CDR3 protein: CASSGVLAGADTQYF
J gene: TRBJ2-3; V gene: TRBV20-1; CDR3 length: 14; CDR3 protein: CSAIRSGSTDTQYF
J gene: TRBJ2-3; V gene: TRBV7-8; CDR3 length: 16; CDR3 protein: CASSLDRDQGADTQYF
J gene: TRBJ1-1; V gene: TRBV15; CDR3 length: 14; CDR3 protein: CATSSSPPNTEAFF
J gene: TRBJ2-5; V gene: TRBV3-1; CDR3 length: 14; CDR3 protein: CASSQVSGQETQYF
J gene: TRBJ1-4; V gene: TRBV9; CDR3 length: 14; CDR3 protein: CASSAGNGNEKLFF
J gene: TRBJ2-7; V gene: TRBV4-3; CDR3 length: 13; CDR3 protein: CASSQDAGYEQYF
J gene: TRBJ1-1; V gene: TRBV29-1; CDR3 length: 12; CDR3 protein: CSVGLRGVGAFF
J gene: TRBJ1-1; V gene: TRBV4-1; CDR3 length: 12; CDR3 protein: CASSQGAFGAFF
J gene: TRBJ1-5; V gene: TRBV7-8; CDR3 length: 14; CDR3 protein: CASSSSGERGPQHF
J gene: TRBJ1-5; V gene: TRBV20-1; CDR3 length: 14; CDR3 protein: CSGVAGNRNQPQHF
J gene: TRBJ2-7; V gene: TRBV2; CDR3 length: 14; CDR3 protein: CASNPTGSVYEQYF
J gene: TRBJ1-3; V gene: TRBV7-2; CDR3 length: 15; CDR3 protein: CASSFRGWAGNTIYF
J gene: TRBJ2-3; V gene: TRBV27; CDR3 length: 16; CDR3 protein: CASSRRITTSTDTQYF
J gene: TRBJ2-7; V gene: TRBV6-5; CDR3 length: 17; CDR3 protein: CASSYGLPAGGAYEQYF
J gene: TRBJ1-3; V gene: TRBV12-3/TRBV12-4; CDR3 length: 14; CDR3 protein: CASRPTGTGNTIYF
J gene: TRBJ2-2; V gene: TRBV4-2; CDR3 length: 16; CDR3 protein: CASSPQVGLHTGELFF
J gene: TRBJ1-1; V gene: TRBV25-1; CDR3 length: 16; CDR3 protein: CASSELGVQGNTEAFF
J gene: TRBJ2-1; V gene: TRBV7-3; CDR3 length: 15; CDR3 protein: CASSPGTSGVNEQFF
J gene: TRBJ1-2; V gene: TRBV4-1; CDR3 length: 16; CDR3 protein: CASRRTGSESNYGYTF
J gene: TRBJ2-3; V gene: TRBV5-1; CDR3 length: 14; CDR3 protein: CASSEAGTLDTQYF